This T cell receptor (beta chain) emerged from a study of OX40 agonist ivuxolimab in advanced cancers. Study results and caveats: CD4+ and CD8+ blood T cells expanded clonally by week 6 at 0.1 to 3.0 mg/kg. More expanded clones were seen, on average, in CD8+ T cells than in CD4+. Specificity for antigen went undetermined in the expanded peripheral T cells.

The data were produced by immunoSEQ multiplex PCR, yet TCRdb's version contains in-frame clones alone and is incomplete. Counted here are tens of thousands of clones, roughly 80% occurring once; the ten biggest clones make up over 4.5%. Germline trimming cut 5 bases from V and 4 bases from J; bases unmatched to any gene: 13. CDR3 size: 16 residues. CDR1 and CDR2 from the germline V gene are SGHTA and FQGNSA. With regard to this clone: Its antigen remains unidentified.

This TCR was recovered from an adult with an advanced solid tumor such as melanoma, head and neck, liver or kidney cancer. The chain joins TRBV7-2 to TRBJ2-5; 7 nucleotides agree with TRBD1. This specimen consisted of CD4+ or CD8+ T cells sorted from blood, obtained in a trial of the OX40 agonist ivuxolimab. CDR3 sequence reads: CASSVKLDRDGETQYF. CDR3 nucleotide sequence: TGTGCCAGCAGCGTAAAATTAGACAGGGATGGAGAGACCCAGTACTTC.